The rows below give T cell receptor beta chains drawn from one sample of a study of cytomegalovirus exposure and HLA in healthy donors. The assay was immunoSEQ multiplex PCR, and TCRdb's table has in-frame clones only and misses some. The data contain about 190,000 clones, roughly four fifths of them singletons. What was sequenced was PBMCs. The receptors were gathered from a woman aged 25-40 years in good health and CMV-seropositive. Each CDR3 is given with its conserved first and last residue. A D gene is named only where the DNA matches it firmly. Not every row has a clone size; where given, it reads once, few, many or a size class.

>.|TRBJ1-2|.|TRBV5-1
TGCGCCAGCAGCTTGGAGGCGTCGGGCTATGGCTACACCTTC
CASSLEASGYGYTF
>.|TRBJ2-7|TRBD2|TRBV19
TGTGCCAACTCGGGACTAGCGGGAACCGCAACCTCCTACGAGCAGTACTTC
CANSGLAGTATSYEQYF
>.|TRBJ1-5|TRBD1|TRBV6-5
TGTGCCAGCAGTTACTCGGGGCCAGGGGGGCAGCCCCAGCATTTT
CASSYSGPGGQPQHF
>.|TRBJ2-1|TRBD2|TRBV6-5
TGTGCCAGCAGACCCGGGGTTGCGGGGGGTAATGAGCAGTTCTTC
CASRPGVAGGNEQFF
>.|TRBJ2-5|.|TRBV5-1
TGCGCCAGCAGCTTGGAGGGCCCGGGGAGAAAGACCCAGTACTTC
CASSLEGPGRKTQYF
>.|TRBJ2-1|TRBD2|TRBV10-1
TGCGCCAGCAGTGAGAGGATAAGCGGGAGTCATGAGCAGTTCTTC
CASSERISGSHEQFF
>.|TRBJ1-2|TRBD1|TRBV28
TGTGCCAGCAGCCCTATCGACAGGGCGAACTATGGCTACACCTTC
CASSPIDRANYGYTF
>.|TRBJ2-7|.|TRBV5-1
TGCGCCAGCAGCTTGGAGAGTTCGGGGAGCAGGAACGAGCAGTACTTC
CASSLESSGSRNEQYF
>.|TRBJ2-1|TRBD1|TRBV9
TGTGCCAGCAGCGTAGAGGGGACAGGGGGTTTTGAGCAGTTCTTC
CASSVEGTGGFEQFF
>once|TRBJ1-5|.|TRBV6-5
TGTGCCAGCAGTGCCAATAACAGGGTTCAGCCCCAGCATTTT
CASSANNRVQPQHF
>.|TRBJ2-7|TRBD1|TRBV6-5
TGTGCCAGCAGGGACAGGGGTTATTTGTCCGAGCAGTACTTC
CASRDRGYLSEQYF
>.|TRBJ1-6|.|TRBV27
TGTGCCAGCACTCTCAGGGTCGGGGGAAAATCACCCCTCCACTTT
CASTLRVGGKSPLHF
>once|TRBJ2-5|TRBD2|TRBV28
TGTGCCAGCAGTATGACTAGCGGGAGGGGTGGTCGCCAAGAGACCCAGTACTTC
CASSMTSGRGGRQETQYF
>few|TRBJ2-7|.|TRBV21-1
TGTGCCAGCAGCAAAGACGGTCTAGCGGAACCCTACGAGCAGTACTTC
CASSKDGLAEPYEQYF
>.|TRBJ2-7|.|TRBV5-1
TGCGCCAGCAGCCTCCGACTCCCAGACGAGCAGTACTTC
CASSLRLPDEQYF
>.|TRBJ1-2|TRBD1|TRBV7-9
TGTTCCAGCAGCTCTACCTACGGACAGGGCGGCTATGGCTACACCTTC
CSSSSTYGQGGYGYTF
>once|TRBJ1-3|.|TRBV5-1
TGCGCCAGCAGCTTGCAGGGGTCAGGAAACACCATATATTTT
CASSLQGSGNTIYF
>.|TRBJ2-7|TRBD2|TRBV19
TGTGCCAGTAGTATGGGCGGGGGGCGCGACGAGCAGTACTTC
CASSMGGGRDEQYF
>.|TRBJ2-2|.|TRBV5-1
TGCGCCAGCAGCTTGGCCCAGGGTCTGAGCGGGGAGCTGTTTTTT
CASSLAQGLSGELFF
>.|TRBJ2-7|.|TRBV28
TGTGCCAGCAGTTTAGTACAGGGCTCCCTCTCCTACGAGCAGTACTTC
CASSLVQGSLSYEQYF
>.|TRBJ2-1|.|TRBV5-1
TGCGCCAGCAGCTTAAGGGACACAACCTACAATGAGCAGTTCTTC
CASSLRDTTYNEQFF
>.|TRBJ2-2|.|TRBV27
TGTGCCAGCAGTTTATCCTCAGGGTGGGCCGGGGAGCTGTTTTTT
CASSLSSGWAGELFF
>few|TRBJ1-2|.|TRBV18
TGTGCCAGCTCCCCGGGGTTGGAAGGTACGTCGAGAGGCTACACCTTC
CASSPGLEGTSRGYTF
>.|TRBJ2-2|TRBD2|TRBV5-1
TGCGCCAGCAGCACCGGGACTAGCGGGAGAAAAACCGGGGAGCTGTTTTTT
CASSTGTSGRKTGELFF
>.|TRBJ1-1|TRBD1|TRBV7-9
TGTGCCAGCAGCCCGACAGGGTTCGCTGAAGCTTTCTTT
CASSPTGFAEAFF
>.|TRBJ2-1|TRBD1|TRBV7-9
TGTGCCAGCAGTTCACACAGGGGGTCCTACAATGAGCAGTTCTTC
CASSSHRGSYNEQFF
>.|TRBJ2-5|.|TRBV11-2
TGTGCCAGCAGCTTAGGGCAGACCCAGTACTTC
CASSLGQTQYF
>.|TRBJ2-5|.|TRBV7-9
TGTGCCAGCAGCCACCCTACCGAATCCACCCAGTACTTC
CASSHPTESTQYF
>.|TRBJ2-7|.|TRBV18
TGTGCCAGCTCACCCGGTGGTAGTTATTACGAGCAGTACTTC
CASSPGGSYYEQYF
>few|TRBJ1-1|TRBD1|TRBV6-6
TGTGCCAGCCAAGGGACAGGGCATTCTGAAGCTTTCTTT
CASQGTGHSEAFF
>.|TRBJ1-2|TRBD1|TRBV13
TGTGCCAGCAGCCCTACCGGGAACAGGGGGCTAAACTATGGCTACACCTTC
CASSPTGNRGLNYGYTF
>.|TRBJ1-2|TRBD1|TRBV6-5
TGTGCCAGCAAGCCGGGACAGGGGGGCTATGGCTACACCTTC
CASKPGQGGYGYTF
>.|TRBJ2-7|.|TRBV28
TGTGCCAGCAGTTTAGGACTCCTATACGAGCAGTACTTC
CASSLGLLYEQYF
>.|TRBJ2-3|.|TRBV4-1
TGCGCCAGCAGCCACGCCCTAGTGGATACGCAGTATTTT
CASSHALVDTQYF
>few|TRBJ2-1|.|TRBV18
TGTGCCAGCTCACCAGTCGGACTTAATGAGCAGTTCTTC
CASSPVGLNEQFF
>.|TRBJ2-7|TRBD2|TRBV27
TGTGCCAGCGGCCACTTTAGCGGGCCTTCCTACGAGCAGTACTTC
CASGHFSGPSYEQYF
>few|TRBJ2-6|.|TRBV2
TGTGCCAGCAGTACAGGGAGTTCGGGGGCCAACGTCCTGACTTTC
CASSTGSSGANVLTF
>.|TRBJ2-7|.|TRBV6-1
TGTGCCAGCGTGACCGTCTGGAGCTCCTACGAGCAGTACTTC
CASVTVWSSYEQYF
>.|TRBJ2-1|.|TRBV27
TGTGCCAGCAGTAAACCAGGGAATGAGCAGTTCTTC
CASSKPGNEQFF
>.|TRBJ2-2|.|TRBV11-2
TGTGCCAGCACCCAAGGGGTTACCGGGGAGCTGTTTTTT
CASTQGVTGELFF
>.|TRBJ2-5|TRBD1|TRBV11-2
TGTGCCAGCAGCCCCGGGACAGGGGGCGAAGGGAGGCAAGAGACCCAGTACTTC
CASSPGTGGEGRQETQYF
>.|TRBJ2-1|TRBD2|TRBV28
TGTGCCAGCAGGTTAAGCCGGGACTACTACAATGAGCAGTTCTTC
CASRLSRDYYNEQFF
>few|TRBJ2-7|TRBD2|TRBV5-6
TGTGCCAGCAGTCAGCTACTAGCGGGAGGTTACGAGCAGTACTTC
CASSQLLAGGYEQYF
>.|TRBJ2-7|.|TRBV28
TGTGCCAGCAGCCCCTCTTACAGGGTAACCTACGAGCAGTACTTC
CASSPSYRVTYEQYF
>few|TRBJ1-4|TRBD1|TRBV6-4
TGTGCCAGCAGTGAAGTGACAGGGTCGAATGAAAAACTGTTTTTT
CASSEVTGSNEKLFF
>few|TRBJ1-2|.|TRBV4-1
TGCGCCAGCAGCTTCCCCGGAGGCTATGGCTACACCTTC
CASSFPGGYGYTF
>.|TRBJ2-5|TRBD2|TRBV11-2
TGTGCCAGCAGCTTGCTTCCGGGACTAGCGGGACAAGAGACCCAGTACTTC
CASSLLPGLAGQETQYF
>.|TRBJ2-1|TRBD2|TRBV27
TGTGCCAGCAGTTCGGGACTAGCGGTTAACAATGAGCAGTTCTTC
CASSSGLAVNNEQFF